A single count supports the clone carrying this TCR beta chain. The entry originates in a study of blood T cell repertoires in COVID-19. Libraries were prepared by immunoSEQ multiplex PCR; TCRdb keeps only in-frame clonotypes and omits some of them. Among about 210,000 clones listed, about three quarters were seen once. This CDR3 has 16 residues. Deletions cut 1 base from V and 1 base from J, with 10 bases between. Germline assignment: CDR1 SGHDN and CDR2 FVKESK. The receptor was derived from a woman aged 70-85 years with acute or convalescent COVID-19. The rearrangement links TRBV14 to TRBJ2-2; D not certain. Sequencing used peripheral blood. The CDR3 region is CASSQVPIENTGELFF. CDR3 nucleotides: TGTGCCAGCAGCCAAGTGCCTATTGAGAACACCGGGGAGCTGTTTTTT.